These 12 T cell receptor beta chains were sequenced from one sample in a study of blood T cell repertoires in COVID-19 (dated by TCRdb to the early 2020s). The library was made by the immunoSEQ multiplex PCR assay. TCRdb holds this immuneACCESS table with in-frame rearrangements only. Some clones are missing; in checked studies, unresolved V genes explain under half, and the rest has no known cause. The sample includes 400,000 to 500,000 clones, with 70% to 90% observed a single time. More than 1.4% of the sample rests with the top ten. The sequencing input was peripheral blood. The receptors shown here come from a woman in her twenties or thirties with active or convalescent COVID-19.

The rearrangement uses TRBV14 and TRBJ2-2; perhaps TRBD2 as D (5 bases). CDR1 is SGHDN, CDR2 FVKESK, per germline. Trimming removed 3 bases from V and 4 bases from J, with 12 bases in between. The CDR3 consists of 15 residues. CDR3 DNA: TGTGCCAGCAGCCATCGAGGGCTAGTCACCGGGGAGCTGTTTTTT. The encoded protein is CASSHRGLVTGELFF.

Only a few counts were recorded for this clone. The rearrangement uses TRBV19 and TRBJ1-5, with TRBD1 identical over 8 bases. Germline assignment: CDR1 LNHDA and CDR2 SQIVND (reference sequence). This CDR3 region has 18 residues. The trim removed 4 bases at V and 0 bases at J, leaving 11 bases unmatched. For the CDR3, the DNA is TGTGCCAGTAGTAGCACCGGGACAGGAATTTATAGCAATCAGCCCCAGCATTTT. Translated: CASSSTGTGIYSNQPQHF.

The gene calls are TRBV2 and TRBJ1-2; D ambiguous. CDR3 length: 13 residues. The germline V gene has CDR1 SNHLY and CDR2 FYNNEI. Trimming removed 4 bases from V and 8 bases from J, with 14 bases in between. DNA for the CDR3: TGTGCCAGCAGTGGCGGGATAGGGAGCGGCTACACCTTC. It encodes CASSGGIGSGYTF.

The gene calls are TRBV19 and TRBJ2-3; no definite D call. The germline CDR1 and CDR2 sequences are LNHDA and SQIVND (reference sequence). V lost 1 base and J lost 0, with 14 bases in between. The CDR3 has 17 amino acids. The CDR3: CASSIVHPAASTDTQYF. The DNA of the CDR3 is TGTGCCAGTAGTATAGTACACCCGGCGGCTAGCACAGATACGCAGTATTTT.

This clone was counted a few times. CDR3 sequence: CASSLVREKLFF. CDR3 nucleotide sequence: TGTGCCAGCAGTTTAGTGCGCGAAAAACTGTTTTTT. The chain joins TRBV12-3 or TRBV12-4 to TRBJ1-4, with no clear D. This CDR3 is built from 12 residues. Deletions cut 1 base from V and 8 bases from J, with 5 bases between.

This clone was observed a handful of times. The chain uses TRBV18 and TRBJ2-7; 9 bases agree with TRBD1. The CDR3 covers 15 residues. V shed 0 bases and J 5 bases; nucleotides not matched to a gene: 5. The germline CDR1 and CDR2 sequences are KGHSH and LQKENI. Here the CDR3 DNA reads TGTGCCAGCTCACCACCGGGGACAGGGAATAACGAGCAGTACTTC. Its translation: CASSPPGTGNNEQYF.

The chain carries TRBV7-9 and TRBJ1-3; D call uncertain. CDR1 is SEHNR, CDR2 FQNEAQ, per germline (reference sequence). The V gene lost 5 bases and the J gene lost 4 bases, with 12 bases spanning the gap. CDR3 length equals 14 residues. The CDR3 loop reads CASSEEVTGNTIYF. For the CDR3, the DNA is TGTGCCAGCAGCGAAGAGGTTACCGGAAACACCATATATTTT.

This clone was seen a handful of times. The rearrangement joins TRBV11-2 to TRBJ2-7; 9 nucleotides line up with TRBD1. CDR1 is SGHAT, CDR2 FQNNGV, per germline. V shed 5 bases and J 2 bases; nucleotides not matched to a gene: 13. This CDR3 comprises 17 residues. The CDR3 spells CASSTSTGTGSPYEQYF. The CDR3 DNA follows: TGTGCCAGCAGCACCTCAACCGGGACAGGGTCGCCCTACGAGCAGTACTTC.

The chain couples TRBV5-4 to TRBJ2-1; 13 positions match TRBD2. Trimming removed 1 base from V and 8 bases from J; junction bases left unmatched: 12. The germline V gene has CDR1 SGHNT and CDR2 YYREEE (reference sequence). This CDR3 has 18 residues. CDR3 sequence: CASSLLVLTSGGFDEQFF. The DNA for the CDR3 is TGTGCCAGCAGCTTGTTAGTTTTGACTAGCGGGGGGTTCGATGAGCAGTTCTTC.

CDR3 in DNA: TGCGCCAGCAGCCCAACCGGGACTAGCTTGATGGGGGCCCAGTACTTC. It translates to CASSPTGTSLMGAQYF. This chain links TRBV4-1 with TRBJ2-5; TRBD2 matches 9 bases. Trimming at V came to 4 bases and at J to 9 bases, leaving 15 bases not matched to a gene. The CDR3 length is 16 residues. The germline V gene encodes CDR1 MGHRA and CDR2 YSYEKL.

The rearrangement uses TRBV14 and TRBJ2-3, with 12 bases aligning to TRBD2. The V gene's germline CDR1 is SGHDN and CDR2 FVKESK. V dropped 4 bases and J dropped 4; count of bases not matched to a gene: 15. The CDR3 length is 19 residues. The CDR3 spells CASSRTVKSLAGGPDTQYF. Here the CDR3 DNA reads TGTGCCAGCAGCCGAACTGTTAAGTCCCTAGCGGGAGGGCCAGATACGCAGTATTTT.

V gene TRBV5-1 combines with J gene TRBJ1-1; 8 bases are a match to TRBD1. The trim removed 1 base at V and 2 bases at J, leaving 4 bases unmatched. CDR3 length equals 15 residues. Germline loops: CDR1 SGHRS, CDR2 YFSETQ. The CDR3 bases are TGCGCCAGCAGCTTGATTGACAGGGGAAACACTGAAGCTTTCTTT. It encodes CASSLIDRGNTEAFF.